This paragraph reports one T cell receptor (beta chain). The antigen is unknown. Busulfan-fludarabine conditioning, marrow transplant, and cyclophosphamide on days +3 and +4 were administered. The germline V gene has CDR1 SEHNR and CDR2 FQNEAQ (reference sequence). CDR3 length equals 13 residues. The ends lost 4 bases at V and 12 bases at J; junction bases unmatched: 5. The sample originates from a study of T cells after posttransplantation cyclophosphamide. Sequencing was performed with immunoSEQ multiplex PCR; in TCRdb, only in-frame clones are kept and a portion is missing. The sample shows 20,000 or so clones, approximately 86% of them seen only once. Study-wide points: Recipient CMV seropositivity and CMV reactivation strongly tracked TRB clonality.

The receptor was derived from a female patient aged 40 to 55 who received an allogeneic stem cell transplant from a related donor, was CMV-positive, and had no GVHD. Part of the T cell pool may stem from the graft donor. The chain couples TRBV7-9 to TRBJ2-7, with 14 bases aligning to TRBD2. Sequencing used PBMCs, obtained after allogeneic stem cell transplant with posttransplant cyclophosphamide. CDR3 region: CASSSGTSGSLYF. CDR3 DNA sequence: TGTGCCAGCAGCTCCGGGACTAGCGGGAGTCTGTACTTC.